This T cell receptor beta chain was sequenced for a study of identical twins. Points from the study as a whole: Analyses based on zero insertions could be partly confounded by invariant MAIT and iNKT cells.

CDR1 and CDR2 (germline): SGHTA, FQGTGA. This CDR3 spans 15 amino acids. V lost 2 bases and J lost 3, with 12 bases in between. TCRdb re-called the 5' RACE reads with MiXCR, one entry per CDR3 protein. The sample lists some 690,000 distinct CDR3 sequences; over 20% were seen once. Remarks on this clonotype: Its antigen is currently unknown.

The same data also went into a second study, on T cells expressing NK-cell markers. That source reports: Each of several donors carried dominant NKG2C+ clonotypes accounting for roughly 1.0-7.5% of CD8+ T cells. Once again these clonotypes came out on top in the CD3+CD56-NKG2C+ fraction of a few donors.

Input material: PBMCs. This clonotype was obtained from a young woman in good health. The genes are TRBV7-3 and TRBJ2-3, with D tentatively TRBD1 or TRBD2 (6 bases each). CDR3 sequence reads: CASSLWGAGTDTQYF. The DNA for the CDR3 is TGTGCCAGCAGCTTATGGGGGGCCGGGACAGATACGCAGTATTTT.